A selection of T cell receptor beta chains follows, all from one sample in a study of cytomegalovirus exposure and HLA in healthy donors. Sequenced by immunoSEQ multiplex PCR; TCRdb stores in-frame clones only, minus some. Of about 120,000 clones in the sample, 75% to 90% were seen once. The sequencing input was PBMCs. Receptors originate from a man between 25 and 39 years old in good health and CMV-seropositive. CDR3s include the opening cysteine and the closing phenylalanine or tryptophan. D genes are given only for firm matches. Rows may omit the clone size; those that give it use once, few, many or a size class.

TRBV11-2	.	TRBJ1-5	.	CASSLGSTVNQPQHF	TGTGCCAGCAGCTTAGGGTCGACAGTTAATCAGCCCCAGCATTTT
TRBV5-5	.	TRBJ1-1	.	CASSLASGREDFF	TGTGCCAGCAGCTTGGCCTCTGGGAGGGAAGATTTCTTT
TRBV2	.	TRBJ2-5	.	CASSEHLGGETQYF	TGTGCCAGCAGTGAACACCTTGGAGGAGAGACCCAGTACTTC
TRBV4-2	.	TRBJ1-4	.	CASSLLKGATNEKLFF	TGTGCCAGCAGCCTCCTGAAGGGGGCAACTAATGAAAAACTGTTTTTT
TRBV6-6	.	TRBJ2-3	.	CASSYAIADATDTQYF	TGTGCCAGCAGTTACGCGATAGCGGATGCCACAGATACGCAGTATTTT
TRBV11-3	.	TRBJ2-1	TRBD1	CASSYRGSSYNEQFF	TGTGCCAGCAGCTACAGGGGGAGCTCCTACAATGAGCAGTTCTTC
TRBV7-7	.	TRBJ2-7	.	CASSLEHHREQYF	TGTGCCAGCAGCTTGGAGCACCACAGGGAGCAGTACTTC
TRBV5-1	.	TRBJ2-2	TRBD1	CASRRQQGATGELFF	TGCGCCAGCAGACGTCAACAGGGGGCTACCGGGGAGCTGTTTTTT
TRBV7-3	few	TRBJ2-1	.	CASSPGVYNEQFF	TGTGCCAGCAGCCCCGGGGTCTACAATGAGCAGTTCTTC
TRBV12-5	.	TRBJ1-5	.	CASGFYSNQPQHF	TGTGCTAGTGGTTTTTATAGCAATCAGCCCCAGCATTTT
TRBV4-2	.	TRBJ1-1	.	CASSPTYKGGTEAFF	TGTGCCAGCAGCCCGACTTACAAAGGGGGTACTGAAGCTTTCTTT
TRBV2	.	TRBJ1-5	.	CASSVSPLHQPQHF	TGTGCCAGCAGTGTATCCCCCCTTCATCAGCCCCAGCATTTT
TRBV7-3	.	TRBJ2-7	.	CASSLKAGPYEQYF	TGTGCCAGCAGCTTAAAGGCAGGGCCGTACGAGCAGTACTTC
TRBV14	.	TRBJ1-3	.	CASSQTQARSGNTIYF	TGTGCCAGCAGCCAAACCCAGGCCCGCTCTGGAAACACCATATATTTT
TRBV5-1	.	TRBJ2-2	.	CASSLAGAPGELFF	TGCGCCAGCAGCTTGGCTGGGGCCCCCGGGGAGCTGTTTTTT
TRBV9	.	TRBJ1-1	.	CASSLQQGLNTEAFF	TGTGCCAGCAGCTTACAACAGGGATTAAACACTGAAGCTTTCTTT
TRBV19	.	TRBJ1-2	TRBD1	CASSVQGAYGYTF	TGTGCCAGTAGTGTGCAGGGGGCCTATGGCTACACCTTC
TRBV19	.	TRBJ2-7	TRBD2	CASSTSGGVYEQYF	TGTGCCAGTAGTACCTCGGGAGGAGTCTACGAGCAGTACTTC
TRBV7-9	.	TRBJ1-2	.	CASSHEGNYGYTF	TGTGCCAGCAGCCACGAGGGAAACTATGGCTACACCTTC
TRBV7-8	.	TRBJ2-3	.	CASSLTWTTNTDTQYF	TGTGCCAGCAGCTTAACTTGGACTACGAACACAGATACGCAGTATTTT
TRBV5-1	.	TRBJ1-2	.	CASSLTDYGYTF	TGCGCCAGCAGCTTGACAGACTATGGCTACACCTTC
TRBV27	.	TRBJ2-7	TRBD1	CASRNQGAAYEQYF	TGTGCCAGTCGCAATCAGGGGGCAGCCTACGAGCAGTACTTC
TRBV4-2	.	TRBJ1-5	.	CASSQDEVYSNQPQHF	TGTGCCAGCAGCCAAGATGAGGTTTATAGCAATCAGCCCCAGCATTTT
TRBV6-1	.	TRBJ1-2	TRBD1	CASRDRGLDGYTF	TGTGCCAGCAGGGACAGGGGGCTCGATGGCTACACCTTC
TRBV6-6	.	TRBJ1-6	TRBD1	CASNHWGQPDGSPLHF	TGTGCCAGCAACCACTGGGGACAGCCTGATGGTTCACCCCTCCACTTT
TRBV6-6	.	TRBJ2-3	TRBD2	CASSYSSGGGSDTQYF	TGTGCCAGCAGTTACTCGAGTGGGGGGGGGTCAGATACGCAGTATTTT
TRBV14	.	TRBJ2-3	.	CASSFRGGTDTQYF	TGTGCCAGCAGCTTCAGGGGCGGCACAGATACGCAGTATTTT
TRBV4-1	once	TRBJ1-5	TRBD1	CASSQEPGQGLEPQHF	TGCGCCAGCAGCCAAGAGCCGGGACAGGGATTGGAGCCCCAGCATTTT
TRBV5-6	few	TRBJ1-4	.	CASSWRTATNEKLFF	TGTGCCAGCAGCTGGAGGACAGCAACTAATGAAAAACTGTTTTTT
TRBV18	.	TRBJ1-4	TRBD1	CASSPRTGGEKLFF	TGTGCCAGCTCACCTAGGACAGGTGGGGAAAAACTGTTTTTT
TRBV2	.	TRBJ2-2	.	CASSPIKNTGELFF	TGTGCCAGCAGTCCTATTAAGAACACCGGGGAGCTGTTTTTT
TRBV2	.	TRBJ1-6	.	CASQVSYNSPLHF	TGTGCTTCACAGGTATCCTATAATTCACCCCTCCACTTT
TRBV19	.	TRBJ2-5	TRBD2	CASRTSGVETQYF	TGTGCCAGTAGGACTAGCGGGGTGGAGACCCAGTACTTC
TRBV2	.	TRBJ2-7	.	CASSEEKEGPSSTNYYEQYF	TGTGCCAGCAGTGAAGAAAAGGAGGGACCCTCCTCAACAAACTACTACGAGCAGTACTTC
TRBV27	.	TRBJ1-5	TRBD1	CASSPRGTGGLGNQPQHF	TGTGCCAGCAGTCCAAGGGGCACAGGGGGACTTGGCAATCAGCCCCAGCATTTT
TRBV11-1	.	TRBJ2-6	TRBD1	CASSRTGGRGLTF	TGTGCCAGCAGCCGGACAGGGGGCCGTGGCCTGACTTTC
TRBV6-1	.	TRBJ2-3	.	CASSDKDTQYF	TGTGCCAGCAGTGACAAAGATACGCAGTATTTT
TRBV2	.	TRBJ2-2	TRBD1	CASSGDRGLVNTGELFF	TGTGCCAGCAGTGGTGACAGGGGGCTAGTCAACACCGGGGAGCTGTTTTTT
TRBV5-1	few	TRBJ2-7	.	CASSPNRAEQYF	TGCGCCAGCAGCCCAAACAGGGCCGAGCAGTACTTC